This T cell receptor (beta chain) was observed in a study of T-cell reconstitution after alpha-beta-depleted transplantation in children (dated by TCRdb to the mid-2010s). Background for the entire study: T-cell immune reconstitution after TCRalphabeta/CD19-depleted allogeneic hematopoietic cell transplantation in children was quantitatively tracked in the study by means of TCR repertoire profiling. What the work shows at the level of the full study, not this receptor alone: Over subsequent months, a decline in hyperexpanded clone frequencies was noted, and after one year, T-cell counts and TCRbeta diversity were mostly ascribed to newly produced T cells. The apparently early recovery of alphabetaT-cell counts about two months after transplant reportedly depended on only several hundred rapidly expanded clones that came from non-depleted graft cells. In some patients, the high TCRbeta diversity seen at day 60 was put down to recipient T cells and intrathymic progenitors that had survived conditioning.

The library was produced with PCR. TCRdb shows the sequencer as Illumina HiSeq 2500. To normalize quantification of the TCRbeta repertoire, the TCR libraries were built with molecular barcoding that relied on unique molecular identifiers. TCRdb reran the public reads through fastp at Q25 and MiXCR, keeping productive beta chains. For every CDR3 protein sequence, its rows merge into one entry that carries the most common genes and DNA. The table for this sample lists over 85,000 distinct CDR3 sequences; 5% to 6% of them were counted only once. The top ten clonotypes cover around 5.6% of the sample. Read against the paper, the sample's time point label means: day 60 (about 2 months) after transplantation. The treatment or condition label for this specimen denotes: allogeneic hematopoietic cell transplantation with graft depleted of TCRalphabeta T cells and CD19 B cells. The transplant recipients were children given TCRalphabeta/CD19-depleted allogeneic hematopoietic cell grafts.

Many counts were recorded for this clonotype. There is no known antigen for this receptor. The record has no base qualities; no much larger clone is one base away. As encoded in the germline V gene, CDR1 is ENHRY while CDR2 is SYGVKD. The junction carries 12 bases between V and J, which are trimmed by 0 bases and 7 bases respectively. From its cysteine to its phenylalanine, the CDR3 spans 15 amino acids. The only DNA kept is the CDR3, 45 bases in frame from the first base. Sequenced here: PBMCs, mostly from graft donor cells, sampled 60 days after TCRalphabeta/CD19-depleted stem cell transplant. The chain is encoded by TRBV10-3 joined to TRBJ1-4; TRBD1 is a weak D gene call, 6 bases matching. The clonotype comes from a female patient aged 2-10 years who had a stem cell transplant for Fanconi anemia, so the T cells may come from the graft donor. This receptor has the CDR3 CAISESRGGSEKLFF. At the DNA level, the sequence is TGTGCCATCAGTGAGTCCAGGGGAGGTAGTGAAAAACTGTTTTTT.